Each of the 18 T cell receptor beta chains below was sequenced from the same sample in a study of shared clonotypes between healthy human individuals. Using immunoSEQ multiplex PCR, the repertoire was profiled, and TCRdb retains in-frame clones only, with some absent. The repertoire holds roughly 2,300,000 clones, with about nine tenths as singletons. The sequencing input was naive CD4+ T cells from PBMCs. The sample's subset: CD45RA+ positively selected. Receptors originate from a man between 18 and 35 years old in good health. Some clones in this sample may be carry-over from other donors' samples.

This clone was counted between two and nine times. The CDR3 region has the DNA TGTGCCAGCAGCTTAGAAGAGAGCACTGAAGCTTTCTTT. Translating it yields CASSLEESTEAFF. The chain links TRBV11-3 to TRBJ1-1; D is uncertain. CDR3 size: 13 residues. Germline V gene lookup returns CDR1 SGHNT and CDR2 YENEEA. Trimming removed 0 bases from V and 4 bases from J, with 6 bases in between. Full variable domain (outside the CDR3, taken from reference TRBV11-3 and TRBJ1-1): EAGVVQSPRYKIIEKKQPVAFWCNPISGHNTLYWYLQNLGQGPELLIRYENEEAVDDSQLPKDRFSAERLKGVDSTLKIQPAELGDSAVYLCASSLEESTEAFFGQGTRLTVV.

V is TRBV6-1 and J is TRBJ2-7; D not resolved. Trimming left V 2 bases short and J 3 bases short, with 11 bases between. In germline, CDR1 is MNHNS, CDR2 SASEGT. The CDR3 contains 14 residues. CDR3 region: CASSERVAIYEQYF. Written as DNA, the CDR3 is TGTGCCAGCAGTGAAAGGGTGGCCATCTACGAGCAGTACTTC.

The J gene is TRBJ1-2, the V gene TRBV2; no definite D call. The CDR3 has 13 residues. The germline V gene encodes CDR1 SNHLY and CDR2 FYNNEI. With 0 bases removed from V and 7 bases from J, the gap between germline ends came to 9 bases. CDR3 amino acids: CASSEARSAGYTF. The CDR3 nucleotides are TGTGCCAGCAGTGAAGCGCGGAGCGCTGGCTACACCTTC.

The CDR3 loop is CASSYIQGREKLFF. In DNA form, the CDR3 reads TGTGCCAGCAGTTACATCCAGGGTCGGGAAAAACTGTTTTTT. The V call is TRBV6-5, the J call TRBJ1-4; TRBD1 is a possible D gene (5 bases). V was pared by 2 bases and J by 8 bases, with 12 bases between. The CDR3 is 14 residues long. Germline CDR1 and CDR2: MNHEY and SVGAGI.

V usage is TRBV10-3 and J usage is TRBJ2-3; D unresolved. CDR1 and CDR2 (germline): ENHRY, SYGVKD. Trimming cost V 5 bases and J 6 bases, with 15 bases left between them. The CDR3 extends over 14 amino acids. CDR3 protein: CAISQTMSRDTQYF. Here the CDR3 DNA reads TGTGCCATCAGTCAGACCATGAGTCGGGATACGCAGTATTTT.

CDR3 loop: CASSPQGPGPSYEQYF. The CDR3 DNA is TGTGCCAGCTCACCACAGGGCCCGGGGCCGTCCTACGAGCAGTACTTC. J is TRBJ2-7 and V is TRBV18; D tentatively fits TRBD1 or TRBD2 (5 bases each). V lost 1 base to trimming and J lost 1 base, with 14 bases between them. The CDR3 covers 16 residues. The germline gives CDR1 KGHSH, CDR2 LQKENI. The full variable domain, rest sourced from reference TRBV18 and TRBJ2-7, is NAGVMQNPRHLVRRRGQEARLRCSPMKGHSHVYWYRQLPEEGLKFMVYLQKENIIDESGMPKERFSAEFPKEGPSILRIQQVVRGDSAAYFCASSPQGPGPSYEQYFGPGTRLTVT.

The rearrangement uses TRBV28 and TRBJ1-1; the D is unclear. This CDR3 has 13 amino acids. Trimming pared 6 bases from V and 4 bases from J, leaving 12 bases between. Germline-derived CDR1 and CDR2 are MDHEN and SYDVKM. CDR3 amino acids: CASRVRTFTEAFF. The DNA of the CDR3 is TGTGCCAGCAGAGTTCGTACTTTCACTGAAGCTTTCTTT.

In DNA form, the CDR3 reads TGTGCCAGCAGTCCCGCCGGGACTAGCGGGAGGAGTGTCACCGGGGAGCTGTTTTTT. It translates to CASSPAGTSGRSVTGELFF. V gene TRBV27 combines with J gene TRBJ2-2; 15 bases are shared with TRBD2. The CDR3 contains 19 residues. J lost 4 bases, V lost 5 bases, and 11 bases had no gene match. Germline CDR1 MNHEY, CDR2 SMNVEV (reference sequence).

This clone was counted a single time. This chain links TRBV15 with TRBJ2-4; D gene unclear. V was cut by 5 bases and J by 0 bases, with 11 bases left in between. CDR3 length: 15 amino acids. CDR1 and CDR2 (germline): LNHNV, YYDKDF (reference sequence). The CDR3 loop reads CATSPGGLAKNIQYF. In DNA, the CDR3 is TGTGCCACCAGCCCCGGCGGCCTAGCCAAAAACATTCAGTACTTC.

The gene calls are TRBV6-5 and TRBJ1-2; maybe TRBD1 (6 bases). The V gene's germline CDR1 is MNHEY and CDR2 SVGAGI. This CDR3 contains 13 residues. Trimming cost V 6 bases and J 5 bases, with 13 bases left between them. The CDR3 protein is CASRTGGDYGYTF. In DNA form, the CDR3 reads TGTGCCAGCAGGACAGGCGGGGATTATGGCTACACCTTC.

CDR3 nucleotides: TGTGCCAGCAGCTTGGCAGGGGGCTCCCGTGACGAGCAGTACTTC. Translation: CASSLAGGSRDEQYF. This chain uses TRBV5-8 with TRBJ2-7; 8 nucleotides align to TRBD1. Germline trimming cut 0 bases from V and 5 bases from J; bases unmatched to any gene: 7. The CDR3 runs 15 residues. The germline gives CDR1 SGHTS, CDR2 YDEGEE.

This rearrangement joins TRBV4-2 to TRBJ1-1; no clear D. The CDR3 extends over 14 amino acids. Trimming cost V 0 bases and J 0 bases, with 5 bases left between them. Germline CDR1 is LGHNA and CDR2 is YNFKEQ. CDR3 amino acids: CASSQDTMNTEAFF. In DNA form, the CDR3 reads TGTGCCAGCAGCCAAGATACGATGAACACTGAAGCTTTCTTT.

This chain uses TRBV7-7 with TRBJ2-3; D remains ambiguous. The CDR3 has 14 amino acids. Germline CDR1 SSHAT, CDR2 FNYEAQ (reference sequence). V was pared by 5 bases and J by 1 base, with 10 bases between. The CDR3: CASSPTIRTDTQYF. CDR3 nucleotide sequence: TGTGCCAGCAGCCCTACTATTCGCACAGATACGCAGTATTTT.

This clone was counted once. The chain recombines TRBV23-1 with TRBJ2-5; 14 bases match TRBD2. TRBV23-1 is an ORF, with its function uncertain. The CDR3 loop spans 17 amino acids. The V and J ends lost 6 bases and 1 base, in that order; junction bases with no gene match: 7. The CDR3 sequence is CASSQGTSGSIQETQYF. CDR3 nucleotides: TGCGCCAGCAGCCAAGGGACTAGCGGGAGTATCCAAGAGACCCAGTACTTC.

A single count supports this clone. The chain combines TRBV6-6 with TRBJ2-1, with D perhaps matching TRBD1 (5 bases). Germline V gives CDR1 MNHNY, CDR2 SVGAGI (reference sequence). Trimming removed 3 bases from V and 7 bases from J, with 10 bases in between. CDR3 length equals 13 residues. The CDR3 reads CASSYRGRNEQFF. Written as DNA, the CDR3 is TGTGCCAGCAGTTATAGGGGTAGGAATGAGCAGTTCTTC.

The rearrangement links TRBV29-1 to TRBJ1-4; no clear D. This CDR3 comprises 13 residues. Germline CDR1 is SQVTM and CDR2 is ANQGSEA. V lost 7 bases, J lost 2 bases, and 11 bases lay in between. The DNA for the CDR3 is TGCAGCGGAACCGGGAGCACTAATGAAAAACTGTTTTTT. Its translation is CSGTGSTNEKLFF.

The gene calls are TRBV9 and TRBJ2-7; the D is unclear. V lost 0 bases and J lost 0, with 10 bases in between. CDR3 length equals 15 residues. CDR1 SGDLS and CDR2 YYNGEE come from the germline V gene. The CDR3 loop is CASSVAPHSSYEQYF. The DNA for the CDR3 is TGTGCCAGCAGCGTAGCTCCCCACAGCTCCTACGAGCAGTACTTC.

A note on this clone: An end of the junction differs from the germline gene, which may be a read error. This CDR3 is also generated by other DNA sequences in the sample. V gene TRBV7-2 combines with J gene TRBJ2-7; 7 bases agree with TRBD1. This CDR3 has 15 amino acids. Germline CDR1 reads SGHTA; CDR2 reads FQGNSA. For the CDR3, the DNA is TGTGCCAGCAGCTTAATATTCGGGACAGCCTACGAGCAGTATTTC. It codes for CASSLIFGTAYEQYF.